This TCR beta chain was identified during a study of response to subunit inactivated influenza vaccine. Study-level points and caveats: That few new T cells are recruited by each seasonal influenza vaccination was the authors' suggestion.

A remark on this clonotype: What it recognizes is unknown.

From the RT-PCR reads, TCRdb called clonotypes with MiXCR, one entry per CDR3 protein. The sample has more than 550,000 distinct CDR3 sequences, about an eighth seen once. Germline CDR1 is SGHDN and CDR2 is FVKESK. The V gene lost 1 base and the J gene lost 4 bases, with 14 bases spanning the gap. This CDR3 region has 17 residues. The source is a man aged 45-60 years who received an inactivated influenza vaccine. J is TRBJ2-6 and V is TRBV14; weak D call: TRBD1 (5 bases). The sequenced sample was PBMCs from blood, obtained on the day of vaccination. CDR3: CASSQVAPGPGANVLTF. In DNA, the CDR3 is TGTGCCAGCAGCCAAGTGGCCCCAGGGCCCGGGGCCAACGTCCTGACTTTC.